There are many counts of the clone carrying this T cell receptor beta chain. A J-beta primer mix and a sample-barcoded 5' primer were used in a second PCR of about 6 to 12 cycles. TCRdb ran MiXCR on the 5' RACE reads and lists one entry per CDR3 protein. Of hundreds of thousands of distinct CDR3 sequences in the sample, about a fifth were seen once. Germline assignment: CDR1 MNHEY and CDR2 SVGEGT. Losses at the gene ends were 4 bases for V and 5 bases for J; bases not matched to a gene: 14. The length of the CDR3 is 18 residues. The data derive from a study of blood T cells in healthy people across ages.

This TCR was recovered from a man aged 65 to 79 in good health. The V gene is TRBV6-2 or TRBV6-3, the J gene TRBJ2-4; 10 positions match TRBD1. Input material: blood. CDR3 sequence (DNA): TGTGCCAGCAGTTCCCCTTTCCCGGGACAGGGGAATCAAAACATTCAGTACTTC. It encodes CASSSPFPGQGNQNIQYF.